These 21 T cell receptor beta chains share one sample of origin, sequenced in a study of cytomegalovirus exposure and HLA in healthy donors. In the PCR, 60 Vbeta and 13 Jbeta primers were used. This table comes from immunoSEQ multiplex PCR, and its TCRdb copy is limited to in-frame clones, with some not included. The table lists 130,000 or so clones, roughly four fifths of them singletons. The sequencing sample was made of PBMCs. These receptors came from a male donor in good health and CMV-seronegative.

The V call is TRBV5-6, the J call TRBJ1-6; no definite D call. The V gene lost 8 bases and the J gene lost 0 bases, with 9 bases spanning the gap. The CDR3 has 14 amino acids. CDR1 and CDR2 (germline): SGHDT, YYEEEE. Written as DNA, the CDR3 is TGTGCCAGTTCTTTCAGCTCCTATAATTCACCCCTCCACTTT. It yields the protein CASSFSSYNSPLHF.

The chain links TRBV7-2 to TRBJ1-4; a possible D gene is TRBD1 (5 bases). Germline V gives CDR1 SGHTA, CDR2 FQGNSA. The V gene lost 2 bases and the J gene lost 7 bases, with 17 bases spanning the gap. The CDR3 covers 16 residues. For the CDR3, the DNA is TGTGCCAGCAGCTTACGATACCCTCAGGGCGGTGAAAAACTGTTTTTT. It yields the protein CASSLRYPQGGEKLFF.

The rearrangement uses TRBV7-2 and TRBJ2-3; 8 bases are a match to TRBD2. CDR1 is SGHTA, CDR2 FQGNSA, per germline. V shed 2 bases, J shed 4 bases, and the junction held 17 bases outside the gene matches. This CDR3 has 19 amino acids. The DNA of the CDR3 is TGTGCCAGCAGCTTATTCGCCGTGGAGGAGCGGGAGTTGTCAGATACGCAGTATTTT. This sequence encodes CASSLFAVEERELSDTQYF.

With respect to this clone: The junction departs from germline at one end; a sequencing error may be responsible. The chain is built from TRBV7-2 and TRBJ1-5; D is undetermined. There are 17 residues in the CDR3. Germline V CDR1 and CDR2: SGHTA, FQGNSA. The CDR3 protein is CASSYVTVFPEHHEPFF. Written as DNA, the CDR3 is TGTGCCAGCAGCTACGTCACTGTTTTCCCCGAGCACCACGAGCCCTTTTTT.

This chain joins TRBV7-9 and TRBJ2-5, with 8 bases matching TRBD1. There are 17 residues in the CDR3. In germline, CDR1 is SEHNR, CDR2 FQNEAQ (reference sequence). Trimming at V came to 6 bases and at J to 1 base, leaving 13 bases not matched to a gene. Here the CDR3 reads CASSNVLTGEVQETQYF. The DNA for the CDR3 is TGTGCCAGCAGTAACGTATTGACAGGGGAGGTCCAAGAGACCCAGTACTTC.

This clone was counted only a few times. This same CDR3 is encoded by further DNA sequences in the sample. CDR3: CASSLQGSNQPQHF. The CDR3 bases are TGTGCCAGCAGTCTCCAGGGTAGCAATCAGCCCCAGCATTTT. V gene TRBV27 combines with J gene TRBJ1-5; D possibly corresponds to TRBD1 (5 bases). The CDR3 is made up of 14 amino acids. V lost 5 bases and J 0 bases, leaving 8 bases between the germline ends. Germline loops: CDR1 MNHEY, CDR2 SMNVEV (reference sequence).

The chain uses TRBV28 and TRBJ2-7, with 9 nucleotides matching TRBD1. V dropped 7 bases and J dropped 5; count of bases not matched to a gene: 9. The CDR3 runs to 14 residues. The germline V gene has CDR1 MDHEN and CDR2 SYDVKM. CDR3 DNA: TGTGCCAGCAACCCAGGGACAGGGTACCACGAGCAGTACTTC. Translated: CASNPGTGYHEQYF.

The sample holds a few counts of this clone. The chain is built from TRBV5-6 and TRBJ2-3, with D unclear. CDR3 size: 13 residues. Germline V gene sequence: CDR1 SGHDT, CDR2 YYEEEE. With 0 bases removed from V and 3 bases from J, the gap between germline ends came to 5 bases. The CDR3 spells CASSLEQTDTQYF. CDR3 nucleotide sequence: TGTGCCAGCAGCTTGGAACAGACAGATACGCAGTATTTT.

CDR3 amino acids: CASSLASSGRSEVNEQYF. The CDR3 DNA follows: TGTGCCAGCAGCTTAGCGTCTAGCGGGAGAAGTGAGGTTAACGAGCAGTACTTC. This chain joins TRBV7-9 and TRBJ2-7; 10 nucleotides align to TRBD2. This CDR3 is built from 18 residues. Losses at the gene ends were 0 bases for V and 5 bases for J; bases not matched to a gene: 13. The germline CDR1 and CDR2 sequences are SEHNR and FQNEAQ (reference sequence).

The CDR3 here is CASSLTGGYNEQFF. CDR3 DNA: TGTGCCAGCAGCTTGACAGGGGGATACAATGAGCAGTTCTTC. The rearrangement uses TRBV5-5 and TRBJ2-1, with 8 bases fitting TRBD1. Germline assignment: CDR1 SGHKS and CDR2 YYEKEE (reference sequence). Trimming at V came to 1 base and at J to 4 bases, leaving 1 base not matched to a gene. The CDR3 is 14 residues long.

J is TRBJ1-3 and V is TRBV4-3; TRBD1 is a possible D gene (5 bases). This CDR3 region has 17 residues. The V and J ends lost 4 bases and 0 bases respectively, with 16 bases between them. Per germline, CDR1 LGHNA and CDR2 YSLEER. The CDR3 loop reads CASSPLFKGFSGNTIYF. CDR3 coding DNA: TGCGCCAGCAGCCCGCTCTTTAAGGGGTTCTCTGGAAACACCATATATTTT.

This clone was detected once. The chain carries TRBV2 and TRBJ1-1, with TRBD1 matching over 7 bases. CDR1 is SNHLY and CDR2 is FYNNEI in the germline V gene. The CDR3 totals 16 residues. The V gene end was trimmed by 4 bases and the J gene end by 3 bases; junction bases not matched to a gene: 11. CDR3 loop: CASSGYRGRLDTEAFF. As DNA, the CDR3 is TGTGCCAGCAGTGGCTACAGGGGACGGTTGGACACTGAAGCTTTCTTT.

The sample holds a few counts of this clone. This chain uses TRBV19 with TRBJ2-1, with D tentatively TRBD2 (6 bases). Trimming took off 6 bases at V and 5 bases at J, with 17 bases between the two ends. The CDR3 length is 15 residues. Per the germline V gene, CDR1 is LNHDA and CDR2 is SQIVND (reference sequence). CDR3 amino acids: CASRSGVSWDNEQFF. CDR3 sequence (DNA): TGTGCCAGTAGATCGGGGGTATCATGGGACAATGAGCAGTTCTTC.

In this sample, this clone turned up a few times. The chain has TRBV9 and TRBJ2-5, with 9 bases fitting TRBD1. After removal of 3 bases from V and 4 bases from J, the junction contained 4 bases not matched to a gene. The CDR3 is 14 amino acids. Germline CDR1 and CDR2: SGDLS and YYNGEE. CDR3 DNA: TGTGCCAGCAGCGCGTCGACAGGGGGAGAGACCCAGTACTTC. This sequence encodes CASSASTGGETQYF.

Here the CDR3 reads CASRTSASGIYNEQFF. DNA of the CDR3: TGTGCCAGCAGGACCTCGGCTAGCGGGATATACAATGAGCAGTTCTTC. This rearrangement joins TRBV7-2 to TRBJ2-1, with TRBD2 identical over 9 bases. Germline V gene lookup returns CDR1 SGHTA and CDR2 FQGNSA. The junction had 10 bases not matched to a gene; V was cut back by 6 bases and J by 4 bases. This CDR3 region has 16 residues.

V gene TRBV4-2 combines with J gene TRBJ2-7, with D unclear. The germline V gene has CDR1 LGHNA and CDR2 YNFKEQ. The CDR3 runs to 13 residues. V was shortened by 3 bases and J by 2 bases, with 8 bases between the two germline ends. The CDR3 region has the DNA TGTGCCAGCAGCCAGATGCTAACCTACGAGCAGTACTTC. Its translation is CASSQMLTYEQYF.

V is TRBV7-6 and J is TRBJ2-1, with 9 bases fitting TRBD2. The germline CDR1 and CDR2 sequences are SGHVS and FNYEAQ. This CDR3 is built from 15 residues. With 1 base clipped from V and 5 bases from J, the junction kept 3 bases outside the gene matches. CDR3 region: CASSLEASGNNEQFF. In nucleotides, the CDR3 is TGTGCCAGCAGCTTAGAAGCTAGCGGGAACAATGAGCAGTTCTTC.

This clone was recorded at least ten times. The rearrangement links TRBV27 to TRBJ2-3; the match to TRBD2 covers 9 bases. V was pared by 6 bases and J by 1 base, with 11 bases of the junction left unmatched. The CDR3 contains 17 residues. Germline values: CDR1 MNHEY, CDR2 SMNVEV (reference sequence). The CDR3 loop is CASSRPGTSQGTDTQYF. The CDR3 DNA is TGTGCCAGCAGCCGTCCCGGGACTAGCCAAGGCACAGATACGCAGTATTTT.

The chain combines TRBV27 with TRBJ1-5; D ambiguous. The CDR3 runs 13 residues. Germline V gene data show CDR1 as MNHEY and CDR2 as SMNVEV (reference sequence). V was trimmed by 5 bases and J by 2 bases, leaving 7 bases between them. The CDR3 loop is CASSGRGNQPQHF. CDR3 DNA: TGTGCCAGCAGTGGGAGAGGCAATCAGCCCCAGCATTTT.

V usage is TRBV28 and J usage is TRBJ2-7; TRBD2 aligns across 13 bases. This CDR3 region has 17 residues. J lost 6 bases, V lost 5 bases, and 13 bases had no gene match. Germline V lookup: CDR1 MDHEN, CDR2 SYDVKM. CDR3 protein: CASSLSRTSGSKVEQYF. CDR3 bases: TGTGCCAGCAGTCTCTCCCGGACTAGCGGGAGTAAGGTCGAGCAGTACTTC. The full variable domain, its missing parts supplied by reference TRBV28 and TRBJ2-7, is DVKVTQSSRYLVKRTGEKVFLECVQDMDHENMFWYRQDPGLGLRLIYFSYDVKMKEKGDIPEGYSVSREKKERFSLILESASTNQTSMYLCASSLSRTSGSKVEQYFGPGTRLTVT.

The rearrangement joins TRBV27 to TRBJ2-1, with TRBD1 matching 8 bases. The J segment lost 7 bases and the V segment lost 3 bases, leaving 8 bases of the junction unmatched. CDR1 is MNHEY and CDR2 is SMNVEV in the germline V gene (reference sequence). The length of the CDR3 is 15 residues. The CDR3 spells CASSLRDRNINEQFF. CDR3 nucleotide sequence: TGTGCCAGCAGTTTGCGGGACAGGAACATAAATGAGCAGTTCTTC.